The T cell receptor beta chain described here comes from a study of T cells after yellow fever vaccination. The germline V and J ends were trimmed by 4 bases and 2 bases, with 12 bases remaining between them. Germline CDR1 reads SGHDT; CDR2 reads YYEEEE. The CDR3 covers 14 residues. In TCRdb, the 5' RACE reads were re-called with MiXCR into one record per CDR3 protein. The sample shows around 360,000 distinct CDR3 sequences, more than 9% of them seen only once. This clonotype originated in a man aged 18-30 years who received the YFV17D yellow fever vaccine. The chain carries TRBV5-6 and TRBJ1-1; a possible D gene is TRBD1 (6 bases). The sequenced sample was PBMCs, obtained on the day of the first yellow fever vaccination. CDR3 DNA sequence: TGTGCCAGCAGCATGGACAGATTAAACACTGAAGCTTTCTTT. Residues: CASSMDRLNTEAFF.